These 10 T cell receptor beta chains were sequenced from one sample in a study of synovial regulatory T cells in juvenile arthritis. The table came from immunoSEQ multiplex PCR; TCRdb's copy has only in-frame clones and leaves some out. This listing includes about 10,000 clones. Sequencing used Treg cells from blood. Subset noted: remaining (HLA-DR-negative) circulating blood Treg cells. The receptors were gathered from a donor between 2 and 29 years old with juvenile idiopathic arthritis.

The genes are TRBV7-7 and TRBJ2-7; TCRdb's D gene call, TRBD2, goes unchecked for lack of DNA. The germline V gene has CDR1 SSHAT and CDR2 FNYEAQ (reference sequence). This CDR3 has 13 residues. The DNA is not on file. CDR3 residues: CASSPGPSYEQYF.

The V call is TRBV5-4, the J call TRBJ1-1. CDR1 is SGHNT and CDR2 is YYREEE in the germline V gene (reference sequence). The CDR3 has 13 residues. No DNA sequence was recorded. CDR3: CASSFPENTEAFF. Full variable domain (missing parts from reference TRBV5-4 and TRBJ1-1): ETGVTQSPTHLIKTRGQQVTLRCSSQSGHNTVSWYQQALGQGPQFIFQYYREEENGRGNFPPRFSGLQFPNYSSELNVNALELDDSALYLCASSFPENTEAFFGQGTRLTVV.

The rearrangement links TRBV5-6 to TRBJ2-7; the TRBD1 assignment by TCRdb is unverifiable without DNA. Germline V gene sequence: CDR1 SGHDT, CDR2 YYEEEE. This CDR3 region has 15 residues. Only the protein is on record. The CDR3 loop reads CASTIGQVYSYEQYF. Full variable domain (missing parts from reference TRBV5-6 and TRBJ2-7): DAGVTQSPTHLIKTRGQQVTLRCSPKSGHDTVSWYQQALGQGPQFIFQYYEEEERQRGNFPDRFSGHQFPNYSSELNVNALLLGDSALYLCASTIGQVYSYEQYFGPGTRLTVT.

The rearrangement joins TRBV10-3 to TRBJ2-7; TCRdb returns TRBD2, unconfirmable since there is no DNA. In germline, CDR1 is ENHRY, CDR2 SYGVKD. The CDR3 loop spans 14 amino acids. No DNA has been recorded. This chain's CDR3 is CAISDDLGSYEQYF.

This chain joins TRBV19 and TRBJ2-7; TCRdb's D call of TRBD1 is untestable without DNA. Germline CDR1 is LNHDA and CDR2 is SQIVND (reference sequence). This CDR3 comprises 16 residues. There is no recorded DNA. CDR3 residues: CASSFTGTGGSYEQYF.

The chain employs TRBV2 and TRBJ1-1; TCRdb gives TRBD1 as the D gene, but with no DNA this cannot be confirmed. The CDR3 is 11 residues long. The protein alone is recorded here. Germline CDR1 is SNHLY and CDR2 is FYNNEI. CDR3: CASSAMTEAFF.

The CDR3 loop is CASSSLREAKNIQYF. V usage is TRBV6-6 and J usage is TRBJ2-4; the TRBD2 assignment by TCRdb is unverifiable without DNA. Germline CDR1 is MNHNY and CDR2 is SVGAGI (reference sequence). The CDR3 spans 15 residues. The record lacks a DNA sequence.

The chain links TRBV5-4 to TRBJ1-2; TCRdb gives TRBD1 as the D gene, but with no DNA this cannot be confirmed. The germline V gene encodes CDR1 SGHNT and CDR2 YYREEE (reference sequence). This CDR3 is 13 amino acids long. This entry has no DNA. CDR3 residues: CASSPGQGRGYTF. The full variable domain, completed using reference TRBV5-4 and TRBJ1-2, is ETGVTQSPTHLIKTRGQQVTLRCSSQSGHNTVSWYQQALGQGPQFIFQYYREEENGRGNFPPRFSGLQFPNYSSELNVNALELDDSALYLCASSPGQGRGYTFGSGTRLTVV.

The chain uses TRBV5-6 and TRBJ1-3; absent DNA, TCRdb's TRBD1 call cannot be checked. CDR3 size: 14 residues. DNA is not on record. Germline V gene data show CDR1 as SGHDT and CDR2 as YYEEEE. The CDR3 loop reads CASSSRISGNTIYF.

This chain uses TRBV4-3 with TRBJ2-2; the D call from TCRdb, TRBD1, cannot be confirmed without DNA. The germline V gene has CDR1 LGHNA and CDR2 YSLEER. The CDR3 totals 18 residues. A DNA sequence was not provided. CDR3 sequence reads: CASSQDPLDRRNTGELFF.